These 30 T cell receptor beta chains came from one sample sequenced in a study of blood T cell repertoires in COVID-19 (dated by TCRdb to about 2020). The protocol used for the library was the immunoSEQ multiplex PCR assay. TCRdb carries this immuneACCESS record with in-frame sequences only. Its versions omit some clonotypes, under half of them owing to an unresolved V gene in the studies checked, with the rest unexplained. This sample lists fewer than 400,000 clones; about nine tenths were detected once. Approximately 5% of the sample is taken by the ten largest. The material sequenced was PBMCs or T cells enriched from blood (not recorded which). The receptor source for this set is a man between 60 and 75 years old who had recovered from COVID-19.

This clone showed up just once. This chain connects TRBV6-2 or TRBV6-3 to TRBJ1-5; D remains unclear. The germline V gene has CDR1 MNHEY and CDR2 SVGEGT. Trimming took 0 bases from V and 2 from J, leaving 17 bases between them. The CDR3 is made up of 18 amino acids. The CDR3 nucleotides read TGTGCCAGCAGTTACTCCGTTAGGAGTTGGGAGGGCAATCAGCCCCAGCATTTT. Residues: CASSYSVRSWEGNQPQHF.

V and J are TRBV19 and TRBJ1-5, with 9 nucleotides matching TRBD1. The V gene's germline CDR1 is LNHDA and CDR2 SQIVND (reference sequence). The CDR3 extends over 16 amino acids. The junction had 8 bases not matched to a gene; V was cut back by 4 bases and J by 4 bases. For the CDR3, the DNA is TGTGCCAGTAGTAACCCGGGACAGGGCCCTAATCAGCCCCAGCATTTT. It codes for CASSNPGQGPNQPQHF.

CDR3 region: CASRQGADEQYF. The CDR3 bases are TGTGCCAGCCGACAGGGGGCCGACGAGCAGTACTTC. The genes are TRBV7-2 and TRBJ2-7; 10 bases are a match to TRBD1. Germline V gene sequence: CDR1 SGHTA, CDR2 FQGNSA. The CDR3 spans 12 residues. V dropped 8 bases and J dropped 5; count of bases not matched to a gene: 3.

This chain uses TRBV5-4 with TRBJ2-7, with 7 bases matching TRBD2. CDR1 is SGHNT and CDR2 is YYREEE in the germline V gene (reference sequence). V shed 4 bases and J 4 bases; nucleotides not matched to a gene: 8. This CDR3 is built from 14 residues. The CDR3 nucleotides are TGTGCCAGCAGCCGGGCGGGGGTAAGGTACGAGCAGTACTTC. Translated: CASSRAGVRYEQYF.

The chain has TRBV28 and TRBJ1-1, with D possibly being TRBD1 (6 bases). The germline CDR1 and CDR2 sequences are MDHEN and SYDVKM. V was trimmed by 6 bases and J by 7 bases, leaving 15 bases between them. This CDR3 is 13 amino acids long. The CDR3 here is CASSLGGQLEAFF. The CDR3 DNA is TGTGCCAGCAGCCTCGGGGGGCAGCTTGAAGCTTTCTTT.

In DNA form, the CDR3 reads TGCGCCAGCAGCCGTGGACAGGGAACAGATACGCAGTATTTT. It yields the protein CASSRGQGTDTQYF. This rearrangement joins TRBV4-1 to TRBJ2-3, with 8 positions matching TRBD1. Germline-derived CDR1 and CDR2 are MGHRA and YSYEKL. The CDR3 spans 14 residues. J lost 3 bases, V lost 4 bases, and 3 bases had no gene match.

The chain recombines TRBV19 with TRBJ1-2, with D possibly matching TRBD1 (6 bases). CDR1 and CDR2 (germline): LNHDA, SQIVND (reference sequence). V was pared by 6 bases and J by 2 bases, with 13 bases between. CDR3 length: 14 residues. The CDR3, as DNA: TGTGCCAGTAGCAGGAGTGGACAGAACTATGGCTACACCTTC. It encodes CASSRSGQNYGYTF.

V gene TRBV12-3 or TRBV12-4 combines with J gene TRBJ1-1; D might be TRBD1 (6 bases). Trimming cost V 4 bases and J 6 bases, with 12 bases left between them. This CDR3 has 13 amino acids. The CDR3 coding sequence is TGTGCCAGCAGTTCATGGGACATTGCTGAAGCTTTCTTT. Its translation is CASSSWDIAEAFF.

The chain employs TRBV5-1 and TRBJ2-2; D gene uncertain. Germline V lookup: CDR1 SGHRS, CDR2 YFSETQ. The CDR3 has 16 residues. Trimming removed 3 bases from V and 1 base from J, with 13 bases in between. The CDR3 region is CASSSKVLGNTGELFF. The CDR3 region has the DNA TGCGCCAGCAGCTCAAAGGTCCTAGGGAACACCGGGGAGCTGTTTTTT.

The rearrangement joins TRBV5-1 to TRBJ2-5; the D gene is possibly TRBD1 (7 bases). Germline CDR1 reads SGHRS; CDR2 reads YFSETQ. Trimming cost V 6 bases and J 1 base, with 13 bases left between them. This CDR3 contains 14 residues. As DNA, the CDR3 is TGCGCCAGCACCCTCCAGGGGGGCCAAGAGACCCAGTACTTC. Amino acids: CASTLQGGQETQYF.

This clone was counted a single time. The J gene is TRBJ2-3, the V gene TRBV6-5, with D possibly matching TRBD1 (5 bases). The CDR3 is made up of 15 amino acids. V shed 0 bases and J shed 8 bases, with 15 bases lying between them. Germline V gene lookup returns CDR1 MNHEY and CDR2 SVGAGI. The CDR3 DNA reads as TGTGCCAGCAGTTACTCGCTAAGGGGTTCTGGTACGCAGTATTTT. Residues: CASSYSLRGSGTQYF.

The rearrangement joins TRBV29-1 to TRBJ1-2; weak D call: TRBD1 (6 bases). V was cut by 3 bases and J by 5 bases, with 13 bases left in between. Germline assignment: CDR1 SQVTM and CDR2 ANQGSEA. The CDR3 has 13 residues. The DNA of the CDR3 is TGCAGCGTTGAGACCGGACAGTCGTATGGCTACACCTTC. Its translation is CSVETGQSYGYTF.

The chain uses TRBV24-1 and TRBJ2-2, with 10 nucleotides matching TRBD1. Germline CDR1 reads KGHDR; CDR2 reads SFDVKD. The junction had 8 bases not matched to a gene; V was cut back by 7 bases and J by 7 bases. CDR3 length: 15 amino acids. The CDR3 protein is CATRGPGQGNGELFF. Written as DNA, the CDR3 is TGTGCCACCAGGGGCCCGGGACAGGGGAACGGGGAGCTGTTTTTT.

The rearrangement uses TRBV24-1 and TRBJ2-6, with TRBD1 matching over 7 bases. Unmatched junction bases numbered 8, after V lost 9 bases and J lost 4 bases. CDR1 is KGHDR and CDR2 is SFDVKD in the germline V gene. The CDR3 covers 15 residues. Here the CDR3 reads CATGATGTGANVLTF. CDR3 bases: TGTGCCACCGGGGCGACAGGGACCGGGGCCAACGTCCTGACTTTC.

The chain is built from TRBV15 and TRBJ2-1; 8 bases map to TRBD2. J was trimmed by 10 bases and V by 2 bases; bases with no gene match: 16. The CDR3 totals 17 residues. Germline-derived CDR1 and CDR2 are LNHNV and YYDKDF (reference sequence). For the CDR3, the DNA is TGTGCCACCAGCAGACCGAGAGCGGGAGTGATTGGAGTGGAGCAGTTCTTC. Amino acid sequence: CATSRPRAGVIGVEQFF.

V is TRBV7-9 and J is TRBJ2-1; D perhaps matches TRBD2 (6 bases). CDR1 and CDR2 (germline): SEHNR, FQNEAQ (reference sequence). The CDR3 covers 16 residues. The V end was cut by 0 bases, the J end by 2 bases, with 11 bases between. CDR3 coding DNA: TGTGCCAGCAGCTTAGCGAGGCGACTAGCCTACAATGAGCAGTTCTTC. This translates into CASSLARRLAYNEQFF.

The chain carries TRBV5-1 and TRBJ1-2; TRBD1 agrees at 9 bases. There are 14 residues in the CDR3. The trim removed 4 bases at V and 7 bases at J, leaving 8 bases unmatched. Germline assignment: CDR1 SGHRS and CDR2 YFSETQ. The CDR3 DNA sequence: TGCGCCAGCAGCACAACCGGGACAGGGTTTGGCTACACCTTC. Translation: CASSTTGTGFGYTF.

V gene TRBV15 combines with J gene TRBJ1-2, with D possibly TRBD1 on 6 matching bases. The V gene's germline CDR1 is LNHNV and CDR2 YYDKDF (reference sequence). Trimming took off 2 bases at V and 6 bases at J, with 10 bases between the two ends. CDR3 size: 13 residues. The CDR3 sequence is CATSRTGLDGYTF. The CDR3 DNA is TGTGCCACCAGCAGAACAGGGTTGGATGGCTACACCTTC.

A few counts support this clone. The V call is TRBV3-1 (or the pseudogene TRBV3-2), the J call TRBJ2-1, with 8 nucleotides matching TRBD2. With 4 bases clipped from V and 9 bases from J, the junction kept 14 bases outside the gene matches. Germline V CDR1 and CDR2: LGHDT, YNNKEL (reference sequence). The CDR3 length is 16 residues. The CDR3 is CASSPQAGVNFVEQFF. The CDR3 nucleotides read TGTGCCAGCAGCCCTCAAGCGGGAGTCAATTTCGTTGAGCAGTTCTTC.

The V call is TRBV30, the J call TRBJ1-5; 9 nucleotides match TRBD1. J lost 2 bases, V lost 5 bases, and 13 bases had no gene match. Germline CDR1 is GTSNPN and CDR2 is SVGIG (reference sequence). The CDR3 sequence is 17 residues long. Here the CDR3 DNA reads TGTGCCTGGCAGACAGGGGGGGTTCCTCTGGGCAATCAGCCCCAGCATTTT. Amino acids: CAWQTGGVPLGNQPQHF.

This sequence joins TRBV6-5 and TRBJ1-5; TRBD1 matches at 7 bases. CDR3 length: 15 amino acids. The junction had 6 bases not matched to a gene; V was cut back by 6 bases and J by 1 base. Germline V gene lookup returns CDR1 MNHEY and CDR2 SVGAGI. The CDR3 DNA is TGTGCCAGCAGACGACAGGGTTCAAGCAATCAGCCCCAGCATTTT. Encoded protein: CASRRQGSSNQPQHF.

J is TRBJ2-5 and V is TRBV6-5; weak D call: TRBD1 (6 bases). The CDR3 sequence is 15 residues long. The V gene's germline CDR1 is MNHEY and CDR2 SVGAGI. V lost 0 bases and J 4 bases, leaving 12 bases between the germline ends. In nucleotides, the CDR3 is TGTGCCAGCAGTTACTCACTACAGGGAGTAGAGACCCAGTACTTC. Translation gives CASSYSLQGVETQYF.

The CDR3 sequence: CASSLPAPQGSYTF. CDR3 sequence (DNA): TGTGCCAGCAGTCTACCCGCCCCCCAGGGGAGCTACACCTTC. V usage is TRBV28 and J usage is TRBJ1-2; D is possibly TRBD1 (6 bases). CDR1 and CDR2 (germline): MDHEN, SYDVKM. This CDR3 comprises 14 residues. The ends were cut back, 5 bases at V and 9 bases at J, with 19 bases in the middle.

The genes are TRBV27 and TRBJ1-5; perhaps TRBD1 as D (6 bases). Trimming took 5 bases from V and 6 from J, leaving 14 bases between them. Germline-derived CDR1 and CDR2 are MNHEY and SMNVEV (reference sequence). CDR3 length equals 14 residues. This chain's CDR3 is CASSPPGTFQPQHF. The CDR3 nucleotides are TGTGCCAGCAGTCCCCCCGGGACATTTCAGCCCCAGCATTTT.

This chain connects TRBV6-7 to TRBJ1-4, with 7 bases matching TRBD1. TRBV6-7 is labeled an ORF, and its function is uncertain. This CDR3 is 16 amino acids long. V shed 6 bases and J 5 bases; nucleotides not matched to a gene: 12. CDR3 bases: TGTGCCAGCAGCCCCCAAGGACAGGCCTTAAATGAAAAACTGTTTTTT. It is translated as CASSPQGQALNEKLFF.

This chain connects TRBV5-6 to TRBJ2-1; D is ambiguous. This CDR3 spans 12 amino acids. Germline values: CDR1 SGHDT, CDR2 YYEEEE. Trimming pared 6 bases from V and 6 bases from J, leaving 10 bases between. This CDR3 reads CASTRSGNEQFF. The CDR3 nucleotides are TGTGCCAGCACCCGGTCGGGCAATGAGCAGTTCTTC.

The V and J genes are TRBV10-1 and TRBJ2-7; 9 nucleotides match TRBD2. Germline V gene data show CDR1 as WNHNN and CDR2 as SYGVQD (reference sequence). The length of the CDR3 is 15 residues. The junction had 7 bases not matched to a gene; V was cut back by 3 bases and J by 4 bases. CDR3 amino acids: CASSDTLAGTYEQYF. CDR3 DNA: TGCGCCAGCAGTGACACCCTAGCGGGAACGTACGAGCAGTACTTC.

This rearrangement joins TRBV30 to TRBJ1-4; perhaps TRBD1 as D (5 bases). CDR3 size: 15 residues. Trimming took off 2 bases at V and 3 bases at J, with 13 bases between the two ends. Germline values: CDR1 GTSNPN, CDR2 SVGIG (reference sequence). The DNA for the CDR3 is TGTGCCTGGAGTCCCCAACCAGGGCCTAATGAAAAACTGTTTTTT. It is translated as CAWSPQPGPNEKLFF.

The chain employs TRBV11-2 and TRBJ1-3, with 7 bases matching TRBD1. Germline CDR1 is SGHAT and CDR2 is FQNNGV. This CDR3 is built from 14 residues. V was pared by 2 bases and J by 7 bases, with 5 bases of the junction left unmatched. As DNA, the CDR3 is TGTGCCAGCAGCTTAAACAGGGGCTTGAACACCATATATTTT. The encoded protein is CASSLNRGLNTIYF.

The CDR3 here is CASSSGQGATSEQYF. The CDR3 DNA reads TGTGCCAGCAGTTCGGGACAGGGAGCTACCTCCGAGCAGTACTTC. The chain uses TRBV6-5 and TRBJ2-7, with 9 bases identical to TRBD1. The CDR3 has 15 residues. Germline CDR1 and CDR2: MNHEY and SVGAGI. Trimming removed 4 bases from V and 6 bases from J; junction bases left unmatched: 10.